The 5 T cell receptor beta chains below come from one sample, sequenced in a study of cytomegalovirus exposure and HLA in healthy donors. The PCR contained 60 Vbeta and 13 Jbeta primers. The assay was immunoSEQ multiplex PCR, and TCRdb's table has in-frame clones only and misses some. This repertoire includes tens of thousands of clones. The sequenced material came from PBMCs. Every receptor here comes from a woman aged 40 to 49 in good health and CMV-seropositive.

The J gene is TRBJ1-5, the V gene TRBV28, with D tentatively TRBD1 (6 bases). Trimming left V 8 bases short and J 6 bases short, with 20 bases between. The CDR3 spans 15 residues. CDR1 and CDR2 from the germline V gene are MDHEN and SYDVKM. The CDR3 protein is CASGLSRGHGQPQHF. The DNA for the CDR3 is TGTGCCAGCGGCCTCAGTAGGGGACACGGTCAGCCCCAGCATTTT. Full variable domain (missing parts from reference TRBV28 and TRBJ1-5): DVKVTQSSRYLVKRTGEKVFLECVQDMDHENMFWYRQDPGLGLRLIYFSYDVKMKEKGDIPEGYSVSREKKERFSLILESASTNQTSMYLCASGLSRGHGQPQHFGDGTRLSIL.

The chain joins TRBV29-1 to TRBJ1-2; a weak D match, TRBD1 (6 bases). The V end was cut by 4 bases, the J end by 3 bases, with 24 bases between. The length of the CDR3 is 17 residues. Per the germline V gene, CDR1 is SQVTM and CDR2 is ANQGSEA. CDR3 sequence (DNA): TGCAGCGTTGGGCCTTTACAGGGAGAAGCCCTCTACTATGGCTACACCTTC. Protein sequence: CSVGPLQGEALYYGYTF. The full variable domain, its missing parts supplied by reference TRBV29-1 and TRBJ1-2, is SAVISQKPSRDICQRGTSLTIQCQVDSQVTMMFWYRQQPGQSLTLIATANQGSEATYESGFVIDKFPISRPNLTFSTLTVSNMSPEDSSIYLCSVGPLQGEALYYGYTFGSGTRLTVV.

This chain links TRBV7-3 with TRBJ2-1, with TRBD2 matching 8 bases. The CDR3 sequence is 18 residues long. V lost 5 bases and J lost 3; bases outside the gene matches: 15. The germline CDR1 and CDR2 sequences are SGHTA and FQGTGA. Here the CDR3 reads CASSPGNPSGSHYNEQFF. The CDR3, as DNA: TGTGCCAGCAGCCCGGGGAACCCGAGCGGGAGCCACTACAATGAGCAGTTCTTC.

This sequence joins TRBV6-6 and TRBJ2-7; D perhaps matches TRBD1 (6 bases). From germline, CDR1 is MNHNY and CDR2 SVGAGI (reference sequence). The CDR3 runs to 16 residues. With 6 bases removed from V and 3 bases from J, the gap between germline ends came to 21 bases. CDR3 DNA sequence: TGTGCCAGCAGGCAAACAGGGCGAGTAGGGCTCTACGAGCAGTACTTC. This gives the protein CASRQTGRVGLYEQYF.

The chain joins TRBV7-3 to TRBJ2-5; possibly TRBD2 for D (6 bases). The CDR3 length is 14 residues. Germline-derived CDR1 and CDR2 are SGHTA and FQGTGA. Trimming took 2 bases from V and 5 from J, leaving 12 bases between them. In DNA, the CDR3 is TGTGCCAGCAGCTTAGTGGGTCGGGGGGAGACCCAGTACTTC. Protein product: CASSLVGRGETQYF.